A single sample is the source of the 30 T cell receptor beta chains below, sequenced in a study of radiation and T cells in renal cell carcinoma. The protocol was immunoSEQ multiplex PCR, while the TCRdb copy is restricted to in-frame clones and leaves out a portion. The profile shows approximately 83,000 clones, approximately 86% of them singletons. Time point: blood 4 weeks post-SBRT, at nephrectomy. Treatment described: 15 Gy SBRT to primary tumor, nephrectomy 4 weeks later. The sample was blood, taken from a patient whose treatment included radiotherapy and nephrectomy. All receptors come from a man between 45 and 60 years old with renal cell carcinoma.

The chain employs TRBV28 and TRBJ2-2, with 8 nucleotides matching TRBD1. J was trimmed by 4 bases and V by 6 bases; bases with no gene match: 4. The V gene's germline CDR1 is MDHEN and CDR2 SYDVKM. This CDR3 region has 14 residues. CDR3 sequence: CASSRGPGTGELFF. Written as DNA, the CDR3 is TGTGCCAGCAGCAGGGGGCCGGGCACCGGGGAGCTGTTTTTT. The full variable domain, its missing parts supplied by reference TRBV28 and TRBJ2-2, is DVKVTQSSRYLVKRTGEKVFLECVQDMDHENMFWYRQDPGLGLRLIYFSYDVKMKEKGDIPEGYSVSREKKERFSLILESASTNQTSMYLCASSRGPGTGELFFGEGSRLTVL.

The chain joins TRBV30 to TRBJ2-7; 13 bases fit TRBD2. Germline V lookup: CDR1 GTSNPN, CDR2 SVGIG (reference sequence). The CDR3 extends over 16 amino acids. V lost 4 bases, J lost 4 bases, and 10 bases stayed unmatched. In nucleotides, the CDR3 is TGTGCCTGGAATGGACTAGCGGGGGCCAGTCAATACGAGCAGTACTTC. Translated, it gives CAWNGLAGASQYEQYF.

V usage is TRBV6-6 and J usage is TRBJ1-4; TRBD1 agrees at 8 bases. V was clipped by 6 bases and J by 7 bases; unmatched bases: 13. This CDR3 comprises 16 residues. Per the germline V gene, CDR1 is MNHNY and CDR2 is SVGAGI (reference sequence). The CDR3 here is CASSSTTRGPFEKLFF. As DNA, the CDR3 is TGTGCCAGCAGCTCCACTACCAGGGGGCCTTTTGAAAAACTGTTTTTT.

The V call is TRBV2, the J call TRBJ2-6; no definite D call. Trimming left V 3 bases short and J 4 bases short, with 13 bases between. Germline V lookup: CDR1 SNHLY, CDR2 FYNNEI. This CDR3 is 16 amino acids long. The DNA for the CDR3 is TGTGCCAGCAGTGAGGCAGGTTTCGTCGGGGCCAACGTCCTGACTTTC. Amino acids: CASSEAGFVGANVLTF.

This chain connects TRBV6-4 to TRBJ2-3; no clear D gene. CDR3 size: 13 residues. Germline V lookup: CDR1 MRHNA, CDR2 SNTAGT. With 5 bases removed from V and 4 bases from J, the gap between germline ends came to 10 bases. The CDR3 DNA is TGTGCCAGCAGTCAGCAGCGAGCAGATACGCAGTATTTT. Amino acids: CASSQQRADTQYF.

The chain couples TRBV6-5 to TRBJ1-2; the D is unclear. V dropped 6 bases and J dropped 4 bases, with 12 bases sitting between them. There are 13 residues in the CDR3. CDR1 and CDR2 from the germline V gene are MNHEY and SVGAGI. This chain's CDR3 is CASSPEGTYGYTF. The DNA for the CDR3 is TGTGCCAGCAGCCCGGAAGGAACCTATGGCTACACCTTC.

The J gene is TRBJ1-1, the V gene TRBV7-2; D gene unclear. The CDR3 runs 13 residues. The ends were cut back, 7 bases at V and 2 bases at J, with 11 bases in the middle. The germline V gene encodes CDR1 SGHTA and CDR2 FQGNSA. This CDR3 is CASTQDGNTEAFF. The CDR3 bases are TGTGCCAGCACCCAGGACGGAAACACTGAAGCTTTCTTT.

Only a few counts were recorded for this clone. The rearrangement uses TRBV6-6 and TRBJ1-3; D is unresolved. Germline V gene data show CDR1 as MNHNY and CDR2 as SVGAGI (reference sequence). With 6 bases removed from V and 2 bases from J, the gap between germline ends came to 5 bases. The CDR3 is 12 amino acids. CDR3: CASRDTGNTIYF. CDR3 nucleotide sequence: TGTGCCAGCAGGGATACTGGAAACACCATATATTTT.

This clone was picked up one time. The chain employs TRBV5-1 and TRBJ1-1; D possibly corresponds to TRBD1 (5 bases). V lost 1 base, J lost 5 bases, and 12 bases lay in between. Germline CDR1 reads SGHRS; CDR2 reads YFSETQ. This CDR3 region has 14 residues. The CDR3 sequence: CASSLHGEGTEAFF. The CDR3 bases are TGCGCCAGCAGCTTGCACGGGGAGGGGACTGAAGCTTTCTTT.

The chain joins TRBV28 to TRBJ2-7, with D tentatively TRBD1 (6 bases). The CDR3 runs 15 residues. Germline V lookup: CDR1 MDHEN, CDR2 SYDVKM. Trimming left V 5 bases short and J 6 bases short, with 20 bases between. CDR3 sequence (DNA): TGTGCCAGCAGTACCGTGGACAGACACAAAACCGAGCAGTACTTC. Protein sequence: CASSTVDRHKTEQYF.

The chain uses TRBV5-1 and TRBJ2-3; 11 bases agree with TRBD2. The germline gives CDR1 SGHRS, CDR2 YFSETQ. V was pared by 4 bases and J by 0 bases, with 4 bases of the junction left unmatched. This CDR3 region has 16 residues. The CDR3 protein is CASSPGLAESTDTQYF. CDR3 in DNA: TGCGCCAGCAGCCCGGGACTAGCGGAGAGCACAGATACGCAGTATTTT.

CDR3 nucleotide sequence: TGTGCCAGCAGCTTCGGGGCAGCCTACGAGCAGTACTTC. This codes for CASSFGAAYEQYF. The V gene is TRBV5-6, the J gene TRBJ2-7; tentatively, D is TRBD1 or TRBD2 (5 bases each). The germline V gene encodes CDR1 SGHDT and CDR2 YYEEEE. The CDR3 loop spans 13 amino acids. V was trimmed by 2 bases and J by 2 bases, leaving 8 bases between them. Full variable domain (rest looked up from reference TRBV5-6 and TRBJ2-7): DAGVTQSPTHLIKTRGQQVTLRCSPKSGHDTVSWYQQALGQGPQFIFQYYEEEERQRGNFPDRFSGHQFPNYSSELNVNALLLGDSALYLCASSFGAAYEQYFGPGTRLTVT.

In this sample, this clone turned up once. The J gene is TRBJ2-2, the V gene TRBV4-2; D gene uncertain. V gave up 0 bases and J gave up 0 bases, with 8 bases separating them. The CDR3 has 16 amino acids. Looked up from germline, CDR1 is LGHNA and CDR2 is YNFKEQ. The CDR3 protein is CASSQEQAPNTGELFF. Written as DNA, the CDR3 is TGTGCCAGCAGCCAAGAGCAAGCGCCGAACACCGGGGAGCTGTTTTTT.

The V call is TRBV7-9, the J call TRBJ1-1, with D possibly TRBD1 on 5 matching bases. Germline V gene lookup returns CDR1 SEHNR and CDR2 FQNEAQ (reference sequence). The CDR3 is 16 amino acids. V dropped 3 bases and J dropped 4 bases, with 18 bases sitting between them. The CDR3 here is CASSLEGGAPGTEAFF. The DNA for the CDR3 is TGTGCCAGCAGCTTGGAGGGAGGGGCGCCGGGCACTGAAGCTTTCTTT.

In this sample, this clone turned up once. V gene TRBV5-4 combines with J gene TRBJ1-1, with D possibly being TRBD1 (5 bases). CDR1 is SGHNT, CDR2 YYREEE, per germline (reference sequence). The CDR3 is 15 amino acids. With 4 bases removed from V and 5 bases from J, the gap between germline ends came to 18 bases. CDR3 nucleotides: TGTGCCAGCAGCCCTCCACCGCAGGGAAAAACTGAAGCTTTCTTT. Protein product: CASSPPPQGKTEAFF.

This clone has a count of ten or more. CDR3 sequence reads: CASSSYRGTFYEQYF. In DNA, the CDR3 is TGTGCCAGCAGCTCGTACAGGGGGACATTCTACGAGCAGTACTTC. The rearrangement uses TRBV7-8 and TRBJ2-7, with TRBD1 identical over 8 bases. Trimming took 4 bases from V and 3 from J; bases not matched to a gene: 8. Germline-derived CDR1 and CDR2 are SGHVS and FQNEAQ. The CDR3 sequence is 15 residues long.

The chain recombines TRBV19 with TRBJ2-2; D remains unclear. Trimming removed 1 base from V and 4 bases from J, with 7 bases in between. Germline CDR1 LNHDA, CDR2 SQIVND (reference sequence). The CDR3 length is 14 residues. CDR3 region: CASSIVVSTGELFF. The CDR3 DNA is TGTGCCAGTAGTATAGTTGTCAGCACCGGGGAGCTGTTTTTT.

The CDR3 is CASSSTGANVLTF. Here the CDR3 DNA reads TGTGCCAGCAGCTCGACTGGGGCCAACGTCCTGACTTTC. This sequence joins TRBV11-2 and TRBJ2-6; D unclear. Trimming took 4 bases from V and 2 from J, leaving 3 bases between them. Germline V lookup: CDR1 SGHAT, CDR2 FQNNGV. CDR3 length equals 13 residues.

The chain has TRBV6-4 and TRBJ2-7; D unclear. The CDR3 length is 10 residues. Germline CDR1 MRHNA, CDR2 SNTAGT. V lost 6 bases and J 5 bases, leaving 5 bases between the germline ends. In DNA form, the CDR3 reads TGTGCCAGCAGGGATAACGAGCAGTACTTC. This sequence encodes CASRDNEQYF.

The chain has TRBV6-6 and TRBJ2-5, with TRBD2 matching over 9 bases. From germline, CDR1 is MNHNY and CDR2 SVGAGI (reference sequence). This CDR3 has 13 amino acids. With 4 bases clipped from V and 4 bases from J, the junction kept 1 base outside the gene matches. CDR3 in amino acids: CASSSAGGETQYF. The CDR3 DNA reads TGTGCCAGCAGTTCAGCGGGAGGAGAGACCCAGTACTTC.

CDR3 region: CAISDQDKLLNYGYTF. Here the CDR3 DNA reads TGTGCCATCAGTGATCAGGACAAGTTACTTAACTATGGCTACACCTTC. This chain uses TRBV10-3 with TRBJ1-2; a possible D gene is TRBD1 (5 bases). Germline V gives CDR1 ENHRY, CDR2 SYGVKD. This CDR3 is built from 16 residues. V lost 3 bases, J lost 1 base, and 15 bases lay in between.

The chain has TRBV6-5 and TRBJ2-3; 11 bases are shared with TRBD1. CDR1 and CDR2 from the germline V gene are MNHEY and SVGAGI. V shed 6 bases and J 6 bases; nucleotides not matched to a gene: 5. The CDR3 is 14 amino acids. The CDR3 DNA reads as TGTGCCAGCAGACGGACAGGGGGCAGGGATACGCAGTATTTT. The encoded protein is CASRRTGGRDTQYF.

The gene calls are TRBV27 and TRBJ2-4; 9 positions match TRBD1. V trimming: 8 bases; J trimming: 8 bases; junction bases outside the gene matches: 4. This CDR3 spans 12 amino acids. Per germline, CDR1 MNHEY and CDR2 SMNVEV (reference sequence). The CDR3 sequence: CASRTGADIQYF. CDR3 DNA: TGTGCCAGCCGGACAGGGGCGGACATTCAGTACTTC.

This sequence joins TRBV5-4 and TRBJ1-1; D uncertain. Between the trimmed V and J ends, which lost 0 bases and 1 base, there was a span of 7 bases. The germline CDR1 and CDR2 sequences are SGHNT and YYREEE (reference sequence). The CDR3 length is 14 residues. The CDR3 bases are TGTGCCAGCAGCTTGGTTACGGAGAACACTGAAGCTTTCTTT. It encodes CASSLVTENTEAFF.

The chain carries TRBV4-1 and TRBJ2-7; weak D call: TRBD2 (7 bases). The length of the CDR3 is 14 residues. V lost 4 bases, J lost 4 bases, and 14 bases lay in between. CDR1 is MGHRA, CDR2 YSYEKL, per germline. DNA of the CDR3: TGCGCCAGCAGCCTAGGAGGGGGGGAATACGAGCAGTACTTC. Protein: CASSLGGGEYEQYF.

The chain recombines TRBV7-2 with TRBJ2-7; TRBD1 matches 8 bases. The V gene end was trimmed by 5 bases and the J gene end by 3 bases; junction bases not matched to a gene: 12. The V gene's germline CDR1 is SGHTA and CDR2 FQGNSA. This CDR3 has 16 residues. The CDR3 DNA reads as TGTGCCAGCAGCCCCCGGACAGGGACCCTGTACTACGAGCAGTACTTC. As protein: CASSPRTGTLYYEQYF.

The table lists this clone with a count of one. The rearrangement joins TRBV19 to TRBJ2-2; 13 bases map to TRBD2. Unmatched junction bases numbered 13, after V lost 6 bases and J lost 6 bases. In germline, CDR1 is LNHDA, CDR2 SQIVND (reference sequence). This CDR3 has 18 amino acids. CDR3 nucleotide sequence: TGTGCCAGTAGCAGGGGGGATTGGACTAGCGGGAGCTCCGGGGAGCTGTTTTTT. Amino acids: CASSRGDWTSGSSGELFF.

The chain combines TRBV4-1 with TRBJ2-5; no clear D gene. Germline loops: CDR1 MGHRA, CDR2 YSYEKL. V lost 1 base and J lost 6, with 9 bases in between. The CDR3 extends over 13 amino acids. CDR3 sequence reads: CASSQVQDKTQYF. CDR3 nucleotides: TGCGCCAGCAGCCAAGTTCAGGATAAGACCCAGTACTTC.

The genes are TRBV19 and TRBJ1-2; 8 bases line up with TRBD1. V was pared by 7 bases and J by 2 bases, with 6 bases of the junction left unmatched. This CDR3 region has 14 residues. Germline CDR1 and CDR2: LNHDA and SQIVND (reference sequence). Here the CDR3 DNA reads TGTGCCAGTACTAGACAGGGGAGGAACTATGGCTACACCTTC. This translates into CASTRQGRNYGYTF.

Concerning this clone itself: A read error may produce the germline difference seen at one junction end. The rearrangement joins TRBV7-3 to TRBJ1-1; D remains ambiguous. Germline-derived CDR1 and CDR2 are SGHTA and FQGTGA. This CDR3 spans 14 amino acids. CDR3 in amino acids: CASSPGSRNSEAFF. CDR3 DNA: TGTGCCAGCAGCCCAGGCAGTAGGAACTCTGAAGCTTTCTTT.